This TCR beta chain emerged from a study of siplizumab effects on memory and regulatory T cells. On this clone itself: The target antigen is unknown.

Per the germline V gene, CDR1 is SGDLS and CDR2 is YYNGEE. V lost 3 bases and J 6 bases, leaving 15 bases between the germline ends. The CDR3 length is 15 residues. The table came from immunoSEQ multiplex PCR; TCRdb's copy has only in-frame clones and leaves some out. The table has about 120,000 clones, more than 90% seen once; the top ten hold 1% to 1.5%. General study findings and limits: Under siplizumab, an average around 69% of mappable alloreactive CD4+ clones were Treg-derived, compared with under 35% in controls. An assignable phenotype, naive or memory, was missing from roughly 80-95% of proliferating CD4+ or CD8+ clones. Unstimulated subsets contained matches for only a minor fraction of alloreactive clones.

The receptor was isolated from a human donor in good health. The specimen was CD4+ T cells sorted from blood. The chain carries TRBV9 and TRBJ2-2; the D is unclear. CDR3 loop: CASSAQLGFAGELFF. The DNA for the CDR3 is TGTGCCAGCAGCGCTCAGTTGGGGTTCGCCGGGGAGCTGTTTTTT.